Shown below are 20 T cell receptor beta chains from a single sample sequenced in a study of cytomegalovirus exposure and HLA in healthy donors. Method: immunoSEQ multiplex PCR; TCRdb's copy keeps in-frame clones and lacks some. There are about 130,000 clones in the sample; 85% to 90% occur only once, and roughly 9.2% lies in the top ten. The sample taken for sequencing was PBMCs. All receptors come from a woman between 18 and 30 years old in good health and CMV-seropositive.

The rearrangement links TRBV7-9 to TRBJ2-7; D may be TRBD2 (5 bases). The V gene lost 7 bases and the J gene lost 1 base, with 14 bases spanning the gap. Germline V CDR1 and CDR2: SEHNR, FQNEAQ (reference sequence). The CDR3 covers 14 residues. This CDR3 is CASMEVGESYEQYF. As DNA, the CDR3 is TGTGCCAGCATGGAGGTCGGGGAGTCCTACGAGCAGTACTTC.

The rearrangement uses TRBV7-9 and TRBJ1-2, with a weak D call TRBD1 (5 bases). The CDR3 runs to 13 residues. Germline lookup yields CDR1 SEHNR and CDR2 FQNEAQ (reference sequence). V gave up 7 bases and J gave up 2 bases, with 11 bases separating them. CDR3 coding DNA: TGTGCCAGCACTTCCGGGGGGAACTATGGCTACACCTTC. This translates into CASTSGGNYGYTF.

This chain links TRBV7-6 with TRBJ2-5, with 7 positions matching TRBD2. The germline V gene has CDR1 SGHVS and CDR2 FNYEAQ. The V segment lost 4 bases and the J segment 3 bases; nucleotides outside the gene matches: 2. CDR3 length equals 13 residues. CDR3 nucleotides: TGTGCCAGCAGCTCTAGCGGAAAAGAGACCCAGTACTTC. The encoded protein is CASSSSGKETQYF.

The chain joins TRBV28 to TRBJ2-5; possibly TRBD2 for D (6 bases). The CDR3 sequence is 14 residues long. V lost 7 bases, J lost 5 bases, and 17 bases lay in between. CDR1 and CDR2 from the germline V gene are MDHEN and SYDVKM. CDR3 coding DNA: TGTGCCAGCACCGGCGGGGCTTTTAGGGAGACCCAGTACTTC. Translation gives CASTGGAFRETQYF.

The chain links TRBV30 to TRBJ1-2; 9 bases map to TRBD1. CDR1 and CDR2 from the germline V gene are GTSNPN and SVGIG (reference sequence). The CDR3 sequence is 15 residues long. Unmatched junction bases numbered 7, after V lost 1 base and J lost 4 bases. CDR3 sequence reads: CAWSGRTGAIYGYTF. In DNA, the CDR3 is TGTGCCTGGAGTGGGCGGACAGGGGCGATCTATGGCTACACCTTC.

This chain links TRBV5-5 with TRBJ1-2; a weak D match, TRBD1 (6 bases). Trimming removed 1 base from V and 7 bases from J, with 26 bases in between. This CDR3 contains 18 residues. Looked up from germline, CDR1 is SGHKS and CDR2 is YYEKEE (reference sequence). CDR3 sequence reads: CASSLSGGPTGNRTGYTF. CDR3 nucleotides: TGTGCCAGCAGCTTGAGTGGGGGACCTACAGGGAACAGAACTGGCTACACCTTC.

The chain links TRBV6-6 to TRBJ2-2; D possibly corresponds to TRBD2 (7 bases). The V end lost 2 bases, the J end lost 4 bases, and 14 bases lay between the germline ends. Germline assignment: CDR1 MNHNY and CDR2 SVGAGI (reference sequence). The CDR3 contains 16 residues. DNA of the CDR3: TGTGCCAGCAGTTACATCCGGGGGGACATCACCGGGGAGCTGTTTTTT. It specifies CASSYIRGDITGELFF.

The rearrangement joins TRBV6-5 to TRBJ2-7; possibly TRBD1 for D (6 bases). The V and J ends lost 6 bases and 0 bases respectively, with 12 bases between them. Germline CDR1 reads MNHEY; CDR2 reads SVGAGI. The CDR3 has 14 residues. Here the CDR3 DNA reads TGTGCCAGCAGACTGGACAGATACTCCTACGAGCAGTACTTC. Its protein is CASRLDRYSYEQYF.

With regard to this clone: One end of the junction does not line up with germline, which may come from a read error. The V gene is TRBV20-1, the J gene TRBJ2-7, with D tentatively TRBD1 (7 bases). There are 11 residues in the CDR3. Germline V CDR1 and CDR2: DFQATT, SNEGSKA (reference sequence). In DNA, the CDR3 is TGCAGTGCTCGAGACAGGGAGGCGCAGTACTTC. Translation gives CSARDREAQYF.

The chain has TRBV6-6 and TRBJ1-1; the D gene is possibly TRBD1 (5 bases). CDR1 MNHNY and CDR2 SVGAGI come from the germline V gene (reference sequence). V was clipped by 7 bases and J by 1 base, with 16 bases between them. This CDR3 region has 15 residues. CDR3 loop: CASIYLPGGNTEAFF. The CDR3 DNA reads as TGTGCCAGCATCTACCTCCCCGGGGGGAACACTGAAGCTTTCTTT.

The chain uses TRBV6-1 and TRBJ1-6; possibly TRBD1 for D (5 bases). Between the trimmed V and J ends, which lost 6 bases and 8 bases, there was a span of 14 bases. The CDR3 has 14 residues. The germline V gene has CDR1 MNHNS and CDR2 SASEGT. This CDR3 is CASRVLPGDSPLHF. The CDR3 DNA reads TGTGCCAGCAGGGTCCTCCCGGGGGATTCACCCCTCCACTTT.

The V gene is TRBV6-5, the J gene TRBJ1-1; 7 positions agree with TRBD1. The CDR3 sequence is 13 residues long. From germline, CDR1 is MNHEY and CDR2 SVGAGI. The V gene end was trimmed by 10 bases and the J gene end by 6 bases; junction bases not matched to a gene: 11. For the CDR3, the DNA is TGTGCCACGTCACAGGGGAGGTTGGCTGAAGCTTTCTTT. It yields the protein CATSQGRLAEAFF.

The chain combines TRBV30 with TRBJ1-3; D is uncertain. V gave up 2 bases and J gave up 9 bases, with 20 bases separating them. Germline values: CDR1 GTSNPN, CDR2 SVGIG (reference sequence). There are 15 residues in the CDR3. The DNA of the CDR3 is TGTGCCTGGAGTCCCGGGGATTACCGGGCGGCCACCATATATTTT. This sequence encodes CAWSPGDYRAATIYF.

This clone is a singleton in its sample. This chain connects TRBV4-1 to TRBJ1-2; D is uncertain. The germline gives CDR1 MGHRA, CDR2 YSYEKL. The CDR3 has 14 amino acids. V was shortened by 1 base and J by 2 bases, with 8 bases between the two germline ends. The CDR3 DNA follows: TGCGCCAGCAGCCAAGCCGGACTAAACTATGGCTACACCTTC. It is translated as CASSQAGLNYGYTF.

The J gene is TRBJ2-3, the V gene TRBV9, with a weak D call TRBD2 (6 bases). V gave up 6 bases and J gave up 1 base, with 18 bases separating them. The length of the CDR3 is 16 residues. CDR1 SGDLS and CDR2 YYNGEE come from the germline V gene. For the CDR3, the DNA is TGTGCCAGCACCGCAGGCGGGGATTGGGGCACAGATACGCAGTATTTT. Protein product: CASTAGGDWGTDTQYF.

This chain joins TRBV5-1 and TRBJ2-2; 7 bases map to TRBD1. CDR3 size: 15 residues. The V gene end was trimmed by 1 base and the J gene end by 4 bases; junction bases not matched to a gene: 4. Germline V CDR1 and CDR2: SGHRS, YFSETQ. The CDR3 DNA is TGCGCCAGCAGCTTGCGGGCAGGGGGCACCGGGGAGCTGTTTTTT. It yields the protein CASSLRAGGTGELFF.

The rearrangement uses TRBV7-2 and TRBJ2-3; D is undetermined. Trimming shortened V by 5 bases and J by 4 bases, and 16 bases separated the two germline ends. CDR3 size: 15 residues. The germline CDR1 and CDR2 sequences are SGHTA and FQGNSA. The CDR3 DNA reads as TGTGCCAGCAGCCTCGCCTCGACAAGCCCAGATACGCAGTATTTT. This codes for CASSLASTSPDTQYF.

The J gene is TRBJ1-1, the V gene TRBV10-3; TRBD1 might be the D (6 bases). V lost 5 bases to trimming and J lost 3 bases, with 13 bases between them. The CDR3 is 14 amino acids. Germline CDR1 ENHRY, CDR2 SYGVKD. CDR3 coding DNA: TGTGCCATCAGTTCGGGCAGGGGACACACTGAAGCTTTCTTT. The encoded protein is CAISSGRGHTEAFF.

The CDR3 sequence is CASSPSGGYTGELFF. CDR3 nucleotide sequence: TGTGCCAGCAGCCCTAGCGGGGGATACACCGGGGAGCTGTTTTTT. The chain uses TRBV11-2 and TRBJ2-2; TRBD2 matches at 10 bases. From germline, CDR1 is SGHAT and CDR2 FQNNGV. Unmatched junction bases numbered 3, after V lost 5 bases and J lost 3 bases. The CDR3 extends over 15 amino acids.

This chain connects TRBV28 to TRBJ2-7; the D is unclear. V was shortened by 4 bases and J by 2 bases, with 3 bases between the two germline ends. This CDR3 spans 11 amino acids. Per germline, CDR1 MDHEN and CDR2 SYDVKM. Here the CDR3 reads CASSYTYEQYF. CDR3 in DNA: TGTGCCAGCAGTTACACCTACGAGCAGTACTTC. Together with reference TRBV28 and TRBJ2-7, the CDR3 gives the full variable domain: DVKVTQSSRYLVKRTGEKVFLECVQDMDHENMFWYRQDPGLGLRLIYFSYDVKMKEKGDIPEGYSVSREKKERFSLILESASTNQTSMYLCASSYTYEQYFGPGTRLTVT.